This T cell receptor beta chain was sequenced in a study of CD8 T cells in Susac syndrome. Reverse transcription of about 0.5 to 1 ug RNA was carried out with random hexamers. Each CDR3 protein gets one entry after TCRdb re-called the immunoSEQ multiplex PCR reads with MiXCR. The sample yields about 300,000 distinct CDR3 sequences, 70% to 90% seen once. The sequenced target, TCR beta, came from blood CD8+ and CD4+ T cells. Trimming removed 3 bases from V and 5 bases from J; junction bases left unmatched: 9. This CDR3 is built from 15 residues. Germline loops: CDR1 SGDLS, CDR2 YYNGEE. The sequenced material came from CD8+ T cells from PBMCs. The receptor was isolated from a human donor with multiple sclerosis. This rearrangement joins TRBV9 to TRBJ2-7; 9 bases map to TRBD1. This chain's CDR3 is CASSDSGTGRHEQYF. The CDR3 DNA follows: TGTGCCAGCAGCGATTCCGGGACAGGGCGCCACGAGCAGTACTTC.